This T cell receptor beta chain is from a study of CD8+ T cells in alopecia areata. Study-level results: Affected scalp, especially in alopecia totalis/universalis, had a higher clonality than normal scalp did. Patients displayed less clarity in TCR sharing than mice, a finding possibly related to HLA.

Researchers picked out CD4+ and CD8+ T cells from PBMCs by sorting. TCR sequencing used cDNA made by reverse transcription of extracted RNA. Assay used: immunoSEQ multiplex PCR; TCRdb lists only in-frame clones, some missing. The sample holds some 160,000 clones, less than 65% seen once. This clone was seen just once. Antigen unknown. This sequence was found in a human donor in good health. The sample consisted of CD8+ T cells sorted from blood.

CDR3 coding DNA: TGCGCCAGCAGTGAAGGGTACCACGAGCAGTACTTC. This encodes CASSEGYHEQYF. The V gene is TRBV10-2, the J gene TRBJ2-7, with D unresolved. Germline V gene sequence: CDR1 WSHSY, CDR2 SAAADI. V was clipped by 3 bases and J by 5 bases, with 8 bases between them. This CDR3 has 12 residues.